This T cell receptor (beta chain) was profiled in a study of regulatory T cells in long-lasting Graves disease. Across the study: Antithyroid drugs had been taken by newly diagnosed Graves' patients for under 3 months.

V was trimmed by 4 bases and J by 14 bases, leaving 21 bases between them. The CDR3 loop spans 15 amino acids. Germline values: CDR1 MDHEN, CDR2 SYDVKM. Regarding time point: newly diagnosed GD, antithyroid drugs for less than 3 months. Preparation of the TCR library used RNA extracted from PBMCs. Libraries of TCR beta came from iRepertoire HTBI primers plus Arm-PCR of CDR3 regions. TCRdb called the multiplex PCR reads again in MiXCR, with one record for every CDR3 protein. Of hundreds of thousands of distinct CDR3 sequences listed, over 15% are singletons. These same data were also listed under a study on T cells in Graves' hyperthyroidism and ophthalmopathy. This second study notes: Patients were excluded for uncontrolled infection, other autoimmune disease, pregnancy or lactation.

This TCR derives from a middle-aged man with Graves disease. Sequences were derived from peripheral blood mononuclear cells (PBMCs), sampled at new diagnosis, from a patient treated with antithyroid drugs. The chain employs TRBV28 and TRBJ1-6; D possibly corresponds to TRBD1 (6 bases). The CDR3 loop reads CASSSPGAAGVSLHF. CDR3 in DNA: TGTGCCAGCAGTTCTCCGGGGGCGGCCGGGGTATCCCTCCACTTT.